The rows below give T cell receptor beta chains drawn from one sample of a study of T-cell reconstitution after alpha-beta-depleted transplantation in children. Via MiXCR, TCRdb re-called the PCR reads, giving one row per CDR3 protein. The profile shows about 980,000 distinct CDR3 sequences, 25% to 35% of them singletons. The starting material was PBMCs, mostly from graft donor cells, obtained 360 days after TCRalphabeta/CD19-depleted stem cell transplant. These receptors all come from a boy younger than two who had a stem cell transplant for SCID, so the T cells may come from the graft donor. The CDR3 runs from the conserved cysteine through the conserved F or W. A D gene is named only where the DNA matches it firmly. The size entry is marked missing in some rows and otherwise reads once, few, many or a size class.

J,D,size,V,DNA,CDR3
TRBJ2-5,.,.,TRBV7-7,TGTGCCAGCAGCTATACTCAGGGGAATCGAGAGACCCAGTACTTC,CASSYTQGNRETQYF
TRBJ2-7,.,many,TRBV7-2,TGTGCCAGCAGCTTCCTCCAGGGACCGGTGTACGAGCAGTACTTC,CASSFLQGPVYEQYF
TRBJ1-1,.,.,TRBV10-2,TGCGCCAGCAGTAGGGGAACAGAGGGGTTGGATGAAGCTTTCTTT,CASSRGTEGLDEAFF
TRBJ2-2,.,.,TRBV9,TGTGCCAGCAGCCCCGAGGTCACCGGGGAGCTGTTTTTT,CASSPEVTGELFF
TRBJ1-1,.,.,TRBV5-1,TGCGCCAGCAGCTTGGGATCAGGGAGGAGGGACACTGAAGCTTTCTTT,CASSLGSGRRDTEAFF
TRBJ2-7,TRBD1,.,TRBV18,TGTGCCAGCTCACCCCAGACAGGGGACTCCTACGAGCAGTACTTC,CASSPQTGDSYEQYF
TRBJ2-5,TRBD1,.,TRBV5-1,TGCGCCAGCAGCTTGGGCCCGGACAGGAGTTCCCGAGAGACCCAGTACTTC,CASSLGPDRSSRETQYF
TRBJ2-3,TRBD1,.,TRBV27,TGTGCCAGCAGTAGCTTAAGGACAGGGGGTAATACGCAGTATTTT,CASSSLRTGGNTQYF
TRBJ2-1,TRBD2,.,TRBV20-1,TGCAGTGCTAGTGGGGCTAGCTGGCGGGGGGCTTACAATGAGCAGTTCTTC,CSASGASWRGAYNEQFF
TRBJ2-7,TRBD1,.,TRBV20-1,TGCAGTGCTATCGCTCCAGGGACAGGGACCTACGAGCAGTACTTC,CSAIAPGTGTYEQYF
TRBJ2-5,TRBD1,few,TRBV12-3/TRBV12-4,TGTGCCAGCAGACCACAGGGGGGCCTAATGAGGGAGACCCAGTACTTC,CASRPQGGLMRETQYF
TRBJ1-3,.,.,TRBV6-5,TGTGCCAGCAGTTACTCCGGAGACAGCTCTGGAAACACCATATATTTT,CASSYSGDSSGNTIYF
TRBJ2-3,TRBD1,.,TRBV10-3,TGTGCCATCCAGGGGGACAGGGGTTTAGATACGCAGTATTTT,CAIQGDRGLDTQYF
TRBJ1-1,.,.,TRBV4-1,TGCGCCAGCAGCATGGGGACGTTGAACACTGAAGCTTTCTTT,CASSMGTLNTEAFF
TRBJ2-1,TRBD1,.,TRBV9,TGTGCCAGCAGCAAAACAGGGGGTGGCTCCTACAATGAGCAGTTCTTC,CASSKTGGGSYNEQFF
TRBJ2-7,.,.,TRBV3-1,TGTGCCAGCAGCCAAGTATCGACCCCCTACGAGCAGTACTTC,CASSQVSTPYEQYF
TRBJ2-4,.,.,TRBV20-1,TGCAGTGCTAGACCCGACGGAACCCTAGTCAAAAACATTCAGTACTTC,CSARPDGTLVKNIQYF
TRBJ2-1,.,few,TRBV5-5,TGTGCCAGCAGCTTGGCGCTAGTTTACAATGAGCAGTTCTTC,CASSLALVYNEQFF
TRBJ2-1,TRBD2,.,TRBV29-1,TGCAGCGTTGTCGGGGGGGGCCCCTACAATGAGCAGTTCTTC,CSVVGGGPYNEQFF
TRBJ2-5,.,few,TRBV2,TGTGCCAGCAGCCCCCCGCGTCTAGTGGAAAAGACCCAGTACTTC,CASSPPRLVEKTQYF
TRBJ2-7,TRBD1,.,TRBV9,TGTGCCAGCAGCCCTTGGGACAGCCCTTTCGAGCAGTACTTC,CASSPWDSPFEQYF
TRBJ1-1,.,once,TRBV3-1,TGTGCCAGCAGCCAAGTAGGTGGGGCCCCAGAAGCTTTCTTT,CASSQVGGAPEAFF
TRBJ1-3,.,.,TRBV12-3/TRBV12-4,TGTGCCAGCAGAGTAACAGGGAGGGGAAACACCATATATTTT,CASRVTGRGNTIYF
TRBJ2-3,.,.,TRBV11-1,TGTGCCAGCAGCTCCTGGACAGTCCCGACAGATACGCAGTATTTT,CASSSWTVPTDTQYF
TRBJ2-3,.,.,TRBV12-3/TRBV12-4,TGTGCCAGCAGTTTATGGGACCTCGGCACAGATACGCAGTATTTT,CASSLWDLGTDTQYF
TRBJ2-7,.,few,TRBV7-9,TGTGCCAGCAGCTTAGTGGAGGCGGGAACCTACGAGCAGTACTTC,CASSLVEAGTYEQYF
TRBJ2-4,.,.,TRBV7-8,TGTGCCAGCAGCTTCTTAGGGACGGCGAACATTCAGTACTTC,CASSFLGTANIQYF
TRBJ1-1,.,.,TRBV11-2,TGTGCCAGCAGCTTAGACCCAGGGGACACTGAAGCTTTCTTT,CASSLDPGDTEAFF
TRBJ2-1,TRBD2,.,TRBV5-1,TGCGCCAGCAGCTTGGATGTCGGGGGGGCCTTAAATGAGCAGTTCTTC,CASSLDVGGALNEQFF
TRBJ2-5,.,.,TRBV5-5,TGTGCCAGCAGCCAGACCGAGAGGAGGGTGGAGACCCAGTACTTC,CASSQTERRVETQYF